This TCR beta chain was observed in a study of beta chain features in type 1 diabetes listed by TCRdb under 2018. With regard to the full study: Mean age, gender distribution, total cell number and subset yield were not different between patients and healthy donors. A total of some 100,000,000 sorted cells were examined across all samples, and the number of cells per subset was strongly correlated with RNA yield. Regulatory and stem cell-like memory subsets were isolated from only 8 patients and about eight healthy donors, whereas naive and central memory subsets came from all 30 or so donors. The study compared TCRB repertoires of sorted circulating CD4+ T cell subsets between recently diagnosed type 1 diabetes patients and matched healthy donors.

In the case of this clone: Its antigen specificity is not known. The record has no base qualities; no much larger clone is one base away.

A single peripheral blood draw of about 116 mL on average was collected from each donor into heparinised tubes. A BD FACSAria II and a panel including CD45RO, CCR7, CD25, CD127, CD95 and CD27 were used to sort naive, central memory, regulatory and stem cell-like memory CD4+ T cells. A purity above 98% was achieved for all sorted populations. Right away, PBMCs were isolated by Lymphoprep density gradient centrifugation and were stained directly, with no culture step. Samples were stained and sorted in pairs, with one healthy donor and one patient per experiment, so that batch effects were minimized. The entire amount of isolated RNA was reverse transcribed using the High Capacity cDNA Reverse Transcription Kit, so the sequenced TCRB transcripts were expressed ones. For stem cell-like memory T cell samples, survey-depth immunoSEQ sequencing was used, averaging around 1 million total reads per sample. Sorted cells were lysed in RLT buffer, and RNA was extracted using DNase-treated RNeasy Micro or Mini kits according to cell number. Each cell subset was processed separately to prevent cross-contamination, with patient and healthy donor samples processed together. The immunoSEQ multiplex PCR was used to amplify TCRB sequences from cDNA, generating 87-bp fragments that spanned the CDR3 region. Amplicons were sequenced on the Illumina HiSeq platform. The paper's data handling went like this. Synthetic template baselines were used to correct PCR bias computationally, reads within Hamming distance 2 were collapsed together, and singletons that could not be merged were discarded. Reads were aligned against IMGT to assign V, D and J genes, CDR3 length and insertions or deletions at six rearrangement sites. Within each subset, clonotype counts were normalized to the number of sorted cells before true diversity and Gini coefficients were calculated with the tcR R package. The overlap coefficient, calculated on TCRB nucleotide sequences, was used to measure repertoire sharing. TCRdb provides this immuneACCESS table in a form limited to in-frame rearrangements. Some clones are lacking; in checked studies, under half of them reflect an unresolved V gene, and why the rest are absent is not known. V and J calls and clone size are those listed in that table; D and trimming were worked out from the DNA. The sample contains around 16,000 clones, roughly three quarters of them found a single time. Together, the top ten hold about 0.77% of the sample.

General conclusions and limits of the study: Naive, central memory and regulatory TCRB repertoires appeared to be more alike among patients than among healthy donors. Because small numbers of individuals were included in the HLA sub-analyses, any influence of HLA type on TCRB rearrangement was left unresolved. Patients with type 1 diabetes made fewer insertions and deleted more nucleotides at VDJ recombination sites, implying thymic rearrangement abnormalities. A moderate but significant shortening of TCRB CDR3 length was observed in type 1 diabetes patients in all four CD4+ subsets. PCR may preferentially amplify shorter templates, but because patient and control samples were amplified and corrected together, any resulting skew would affect both groups equally. Because cDNA was sequenced instead of genomic DNA, activated cells with high expression could be over-represented, although the groups did not differ in activation or CD3 levels.

Sequenced material: stem cell memory CD4+ T cells from blood. In light of the paper, this sample's cell subset or site label describes: stem cell-like memory CD4+ T cells. This TCR came from a man younger than 40 with type 1 diabetes.

Here the CDR3 is given as CASSLASYGYTF. The nucleotide sequence is given as TGTGCCAGCAGTTTGGCCAGCTATGGCTACACCTTC. The chain couples TRBV28 to TRBJ1-2; confidence is insufficient to name the D gene. The cysteine opens and the phenylalanine closes a CDR3 of 12 amino acids. Left in the record is the CDR3 DNA by itself, 36 bases read in frame from the first base. According to the germline V gene, CDR1 reads MDHEN and CDR2 reads SYDVKM. V is shortened by 3 bases, J by 4 bases, and the region joining them spans 6 bases.